The source of this T cell receptor (beta chain) is a study of T cells in Graves' hyperthyroidism and ophthalmopathy. This clonotype was observed a handful of times. Clinical symptoms, serum thyroxine, TRAb, thyroid ultrasound and orbital computed tomography informed diagnoses. Researchers took RNA transcripts and amplified the TCR beta CDR3 regions from them. The HTBI primer set served for first-round RT-PCR of the TCR CDR3. MiXCR, run by TCRdb on the multiplex PCR reads, gives a single entry per CDR3 protein. This table has approximately 420,000 distinct CDR3 sequences, roughly 15% appearing once. This clonotype was sampled from a woman aged 18-35 years with Graves' hyperthyroidism. The sample taken for sequencing was blood.

DNA for the CDR3: TGTGCCAGCAGCTTGGCGAGCTCTTTCTATGGCTACACCTTC. It specifies CASSLASSFYGYTF. This rearrangement joins TRBV5-5 to TRBJ1-2; D is undetermined. The V gene lost 0 bases and the J gene lost 4 bases, with 10 bases spanning the gap. The CDR3 runs to 14 residues. Germline V gives CDR1 SGHKS, CDR2 YYEKEE (reference sequence).